A selection of T cell receptor beta chains follows, all from one sample in a study of blood T cell repertoires in COVID-19. The protocol was immunoSEQ multiplex PCR, while the TCRdb copy is restricted to in-frame clones and leaves out a portion. The data hold around 170,000 clones, with more than 75% observed a single time. The sample consisted of PBMCs or T cells enriched from blood (not recorded which). All receptors come from a woman aged 45-60 years who had recovered from COVID-19. Each CDR3 is given with its conserved first and last residue. A D gene is named only where the DNA matches it firmly. Rows give clone size only sometimes, using once, few, many, or a class for an expanded clone.

>TRBD2|TRBJ2-7|NA|TRBV11-2
TGTGCCAGCAGAGGCGGGGGGACTTACGAGCAGTACTTC
CASRGGGTYEQYF
>NA|TRBJ2-5|few|TRBV27
TGTGCCAGCAGTCAAAGGGGGTGGGAGACCCAGTACTTC
CASSQRGWETQYF
>NA|TRBJ1-2|NA|TRBV10-2
TGCGCCAGCTCGAATGGGGGGGCCTATGGCTACACCTTC
CASSNGGAYGYTF
>TRBD1|TRBJ1-1|NA|TRBV28
TGTGCCAGCAGTTTAGAGACAGGGACAGCTTTCTTT
CASSLETGTAFF
>NA|TRBJ1-1|once|TRBV30
TGTGCCTTCGCGGCCTTAATGAACACTGAAGCTTTCTTT
CAFAALMNTEAFF
>TRBD1|TRBJ1-2|few|TRBV11-2
TGTGCCAGCAGCTTAGGGACAGGGGGCTTGGTCGGTTATGGCTACACCTTC
CASSLGTGGLVGYGYTF
>NA|TRBJ1-5|NA|TRBV30
TGTGCCTGGAGCGGAGGTAGCAATCAGCCCCAGCATTTT
CAWSGGSNQPQHF
>TRBD1|TRBJ1-3|NA|TRBV7-3
TGTGCCAGCAGCTTAACGGCCCGGGACAGTGGAAACACCATATATTTT
CASSLTARDSGNTIYF
>NA|TRBJ2-5|NA|TRBV7-6
TGTGCCAGCAGCTTAGCGGGAAAGTGGGAGATCGGGTATGCAGAGACCCAGTACTTC
CASSLAGKWEIGYAETQYF
>TRBD1|TRBJ2-7|NA|TRBV7-2
TGTGCCAGCAGCTTTCGGACAGGGTCCGTGGAGCAGTACTTC
CASSFRTGSVEQYF
>TRBD1|TRBJ2-2|NA|TRBV19
TGTGCCAGTAGGCCGCCGGGACAGGGCGAGACCGGGGAGCTGTTTTTT
CASRPPGQGETGELFF
>TRBD1|TRBJ2-7|NA|TRBV18
TGTGCCAGCTCACCACCACGACAGGGGGTGTACGAGCAGTACTTC
CASSPPRQGVYEQYF
>NA|TRBJ1-5|few|TRBV11-2
TGTGCCAGCAGCTTAGAGCGGGGCCAGCCCCAGCATTTT
CASSLERGQPQHF
>TRBD1|TRBJ1-2|NA|TRBV13
TGTGCCAGCAGCCCATCTGGGACAGGGATGTACTATGGCTACACCTTC
CASSPSGTGMYYGYTF
>TRBD1|TRBJ1-2|NA|TRBV7-2
TGTGCCAGCAGCTTAGCGCGGGACAGGGAAGGTGGCTACACCTTC
CASSLARDREGGYTF
>NA|TRBJ2-7|NA|TRBV19
TGTGCCAGTAGTATTGCGGAGGGGCTTTTCCGGGAGCAGTACTTC
CASSIAEGLFREQYF
>TRBD1|TRBJ2-2|NA|TRBV30
TGTGCCTGGAGTAGGCAGGGGGCTTACGTTCGCGCTCGACCGAACACCGGGGAGCTGTTTTTT
CAWSRQGAYVRARPNTGELFF
>TRBD1|TRBJ2-7|NA|TRBV30
TGTGCCTGGAATACATGGCAGGGGGCCTACGAGCAGTACTTC
CAWNTWQGAYEQYF
>TRBD1|TRBJ1-2|NA|TRBV4-1
TGCGCCAGCAGCCAAGAATACAGGGGGCCGTATGGCTACACCTTC
CASSQEYRGPYGYTF
>TRBD2|TRBJ2-1|NA|TRBV29-1
TGCAGCGTTGAAGCTTGGGGGGGGAGTGGCAATGAGCAGTTCTTC
CSVEAWGGSGNEQFF
>TRBD1|TRBJ2-7|NA|TRBV5-4
TGTGCCAGCAGCTTGACAGGGGCGTCTGAGCAGTACTTC
CASSLTGASEQYF
>TRBD1|TRBJ1-5|NA|TRBV24-1
TGTGCCACCAGCGGACAGGGGCCTTTTGAGCCCCAGCATTTT
CATSGQGPFEPQHF
>NA|TRBJ1-5|NA|TRBV24-1
TGTGCCACCACCGGACAGCCAGGGAATCGAGCCAATCAGCCCCAGCATTTT
CATTGQPGNRANQPQHF
>TRBD1|TRBJ1-1|NA|TRBV27
TGTGCCAGCAGTTCTTGGGACAGGGTAACTGAAGCTTTCTTT
CASSSWDRVTEAFF
>NA|TRBJ2-1|NA|TRBV21-1
TGTGCCAGCAGCAAAGTAAAACAGTTAAAGGCCTACAATGAGCAGTTCTTC
CASSKVKQLKAYNEQFF
>NA|TRBJ2-7|NA|TRBV13
TGTGCCAGCAGTTTCGGGGACTCCCGCTCCTACGAGCAGTACTTC
CASSFGDSRSYEQYF
>NA|TRBJ1-4|NA|TRBV5-6
TGTGCCAGCAGGCGGGGGACTAATGAAAAACTGTTTTTT
CASRRGTNEKLFF
>TRBD1|TRBJ2-2|NA|TRBV27
TGTGCCAGCAGTTTATCTAGGACAGGGGCCGGGGAGCTGTTTTTT
CASSLSRTGAGELFF
>TRBD2|TRBJ2-7|NA|TRBV4-1
TGCGCCAGCAGCCGAAATCTAGCGGGCTCCTACGAGCAGTACTTC
CASSRNLAGSYEQYF
>NA|TRBJ2-7|NA|TRBV7-2
TGTGCCAGCAGCTTATACAGGCAAAGCTACGAGCAGTACTTC
CASSLYRQSYEQYF
>TRBD1|TRBJ2-2|NA|TRBV5-1
TGCGCCAGCAGCCCCCGGACAGGGGGCCCCGGGGAGCTGTTTTTT
CASSPRTGGPGELFF
>NA|TRBJ2-5|NA|TRBV5-4
TGTGCCAGCAGCTTGGGGGCCACCCAAGAGACCCAGTACTTC
CASSLGATQETQYF
>NA|TRBJ2-1|NA|TRBV29-1
TGCAGCGTTGAAGGGCTCCGGAGGGATGAGCAGTTCTTC
CSVEGLRRDEQFF
>TRBD1|TRBJ1-1|NA|TRBV3-1/TRBV3-2
TGTGCCAGCAGCCCGCTTCCGGGACAGGGTGCCCTCACTGAAGCTTTCTTT
CASSPLPGQGALTEAFF
>TRBD1|TRBJ1-3|NA|TRBV14
TGTGCCAGCAGCCTACGGACAGGGGGCATAAACACCATATATTTT
CASSLRTGGINTIYF
>TRBD2|TRBJ2-1|NA|TRBV27
TGTGCCAGCAGTTGGGGACACCGGGACAGGGGACTAGCGGGTTACAATGAGCAGTTCTTC
CASSWGHRDRGLAGYNEQFF
>TRBD1|TRBJ2-7|NA|TRBV29-1
TGCAGCGTTACGGGACAGAGCTACGAGCAGTACTTC
CSVTGQSYEQYF
>TRBD1|TRBJ2-2|NA|TRBV6-5
TGTGCCAGCAGTTCACCGGGACAGGGTTTCGGGGAGCTGTTTTTT
CASSSPGQGFGELFF
>TRBD2|TRBJ2-7|few|TRBV7-8
TGTGCCAGCAGCTCCAGGGACTATCGGGCAAAGTCCTACGAGCAGTACTTC
CASSSRDYRAKSYEQYF
>TRBD1|TRBJ2-5|NA|TRBV29-1
TGCAGCGTCGCAGGGGGCGAAGAGACCCAGTACTTC
CSVAGGEETQYF
>TRBD1|TRBJ1-1|NA|TRBV7-9
TGTGCCAGCAGCCTTAAAGACAGGGAAGGATCTGAAGCTTTCTTT
CASSLKDREGSEAFF
>TRBD2|TRBJ2-1|NA|TRBV19
TGTGCCAGTAGCCAAGCGGGAGGGCCTTTGAATGAGCAGTTCTTC
CASSQAGGPLNEQFF
>TRBD1|TRBJ1-2|NA|TRBV6-6
TGTGCCAGCACGGGACAGAACTATGGCTACACCTTC
CASTGQNYGYTF
>NA|TRBJ1-4|once|TRBV5-5
TGTGCCAGCAGCTTGGGGAGAATTGCAACTAATGAAAAACTGTTTTTT
CASSLGRIATNEKLFF
>TRBD1|TRBJ1-4|NA|TRBV5-1
TGCGCCAGCAGCCCGGGACAGGGTGAAAAACTGTTTTTT
CASSPGQGEKLFF
>NA|TRBJ1-5|NA|TRBV15
TGTGCCACCAGCAGGGGCTTAGGGCGAGACAGTGACAATCAGCCCCAGCATTTT
CATSRGLGRDSDNQPQHF
>TRBD2|TRBJ2-4|NA|TRBV28
TGTGCCAGCAGTCGTCCTGAAGCGGGATCAGACATTCAGTACTTC
CASSRPEAGSDIQYF
>NA|TRBJ2-3|NA|TRBV7-2
TGTGCCAGCAGCCCCCAGGCCGCCTTCACAGATACGCAGTATTTT
CASSPQAAFTDTQYF
>NA|TRBJ1-5|NA|TRBV10-2
TGCGCCAGCAGTGAGTCGACGGGGGGCTGGCCCCAGCATTTT
CASSESTGGWPQHF
>NA|TRBJ2-6|NA|TRBV15
TGTGCCACCGGCGACAGGTACTCTGGGGCCAACGTCCTGACTTTC
CATGDRYSGANVLTF
>NA|TRBJ2-7|NA|TRBV2
TGTGCCAGCACCCCAGAACAGCCCTCCTACGAGCAGTACTTC
CASTPEQPSYEQYF
>NA|TRBJ2-1|NA|TRBV7-9
TGTGCCAGCAGCTTTAGCGGAGTGGGCGATGAGCAGTTCTTC
CASSFSGVGDEQFF
>TRBD1|TRBJ1-1|NA|TRBV6-5
TGTGCCATCTCGACAGGGGAGGGCACTGAAGCTTTCTTT
CAISTGEGTEAFF
>NA|TRBJ1-2|NA|TRBV7-9
TGTGCCAGCAGCGTACTAAGGGGTGGCTACACCTTC
CASSVLRGGYTF
>TRBD2|TRBJ2-1|NA|TRBV11-2
TGTGCCAGCAGCTTAGCCGGGACTAGGGCTTACAATGAGCAGTTCTTC
CASSLAGTRAYNEQFF
>TRBD1|TRBJ1-4|NA|TRBV7-6
TGTGCCAGCAGCTTAGAAATCAGAGGACAGGGGGCGATTAATGAAAAACTGTTTTTT
CASSLEIRGQGAINEKLFF
>NA|TRBJ2-7|few|TRBV7-2
TGTGCCAGCAGCTTAGTCGGCAGGGTCAACGAGCAGTACTTC
CASSLVGRVNEQYF
>NA|TRBJ2-3|NA|TRBV28
TGTGCCAGCAGGAGACAGGGCACAGATACGCAGTATTTT
CASRRQGTDTQYF
>NA|TRBJ1-5|NA|TRBV28
TGTGCCAGCACCATTATACCCTCGGGTCAGCCCCAGCATTTT
CASTIIPSGQPQHF